These 21 T cell receptor beta chains came from one sample sequenced in a study of T cell responses to AZD1222 COVID-19 vaccine (dated by TCRdb to 2020 to 2023). Library method: the immunoSEQ multiplex PCR assay. TCRdb re-hosts the immuneACCESS table, in-frame sequences only. Its copies lack some clones; in the studies checked, an unresolved V gene accounts for under half of them, and the cause for the rest is not known. The sample table shows fewer than 150,000 clones, and under 90% are seen once. The top ten clonotypes cover about 4.5% of the sample. Reading the label with the study, this specimen's time point is: baseline before first vaccination. The source material was peripheral blood, sampled on day 0 of AZD1222 vaccination. These receptors were taken from an adult in good health.

This clone was recorded a few times. V gene TRBV11-2 combines with J gene TRBJ2-1; no firm D call. The CDR3 is 13 amino acids. CDR1 is SGHAT and CDR2 is FQNNGV in the germline V gene. The V end was cut by 5 bases, the J end by 4 bases, with 9 bases between. The CDR3 region is CASSQQAYNEQFF. CDR3 coding DNA: TGTGCCAGCAGCCAGCAGGCTTACAATGAGCAGTTCTTC.

The genes are TRBV2 and TRBJ2-3, with D perhaps TRBD1 or TRBD2 (6 bases each). V lost 7 bases, J lost 4 bases, and 18 bases lay in between. CDR1 is SNHLY and CDR2 is FYNNEI in the germline V gene. This CDR3 is built from 15 residues. The CDR3 DNA follows: TGTGCCAGCAATGGGGGGCTGGTTATATCAGATACGCAGTATTTT. Translated, it gives CASNGGLVISDTQYF.

V is TRBV5-1 and J is TRBJ2-1; 9 bases are shared with TRBD2. The CDR3 length is 15 residues. With 0 bases clipped from V and 5 bases from J, the junction kept 3 bases outside the gene matches. Germline V gene sequence: CDR1 SGHRS, CDR2 YFSETQ. The chain's CDR3 is CASSLGAGGNNEQFF. The CDR3 coding sequence is TGCGCCAGCAGCTTGGGAGCGGGAGGTAACAATGAGCAGTTCTTC.

The count of this clone is one. This chain joins TRBV5-8 and TRBJ2-7, with 11 bases identical to TRBD1. The CDR3 runs to 12 residues. CDR1 SGHTS and CDR2 YDEGEE come from the germline V gene. Trimming at V came to 6 bases and at J to 6 bases, leaving 2 bases not matched to a gene. The DNA of the CDR3 is TGTGCCAGCAAGGACAGGGGGCGCGAGCAGTACTTC. It specifies CASKDRGREQYF.

The J gene is TRBJ1-6, the V gene TRBV30; TRBD1 might be the D (5 bases). The CDR3 has 15 amino acids. V was shortened by 3 bases and J by 10 bases, with 19 bases between the two germline ends. Germline V lookup: CDR1 GTSNPN, CDR2 SVGIG (reference sequence). CDR3 sequence (DNA): TGTGCCTGGAGCCCCCGGGGGATCGTCGGGTCACCCCTCCACTTT. Translation gives CAWSPRGIVGSPLHF.

The chain employs TRBV28 and TRBJ1-2; D gene unclear. The CDR3 loop spans 12 amino acids. Germline loops: CDR1 MDHEN, CDR2 SYDVKM. Trimming left V 5 bases short and J 5 bases short, with 9 bases between. In DNA form, the CDR3 reads TGTGCCAGCAGTGAAGCTGAATATGGCTACACCTTC. Its protein product is CASSEAEYGYTF.

The chain has TRBV30 and TRBJ2-1; weak D call: TRBD2 (7 bases). V was clipped by 0 bases and J by 5 bases, with 14 bases between them. Germline CDR1 and CDR2: GTSNPN and SVGIG (reference sequence). The CDR3 has 15 amino acids. The CDR3 loop reads CAWSVRGGWDNEQFF. DNA of the CDR3: TGTGCCTGGAGTGTACGCGGGGGCTGGGACAATGAGCAGTTCTTC.

This chain connects TRBV15 to TRBJ2-5; 7 bases line up with TRBD1. Germline V gene data show CDR1 as LNHNV and CDR2 as YYDKDF (reference sequence). This CDR3 spans 15 amino acids. V lost 0 bases, J lost 5 bases, and 6 bases stayed unmatched. The CDR3 here is CATSRDKGAEETQYF. The DNA for the CDR3 is TGTGCCACCAGCAGAGATAAGGGGGCAGAGGAGACCCAGTACTTC. The full variable domain, its missing parts supplied by reference TRBV15 and TRBJ2-5, is DAMVIQNPRYQVTQFGKPVTLSCSQTLNHNVMYWYQQKSSQAPKLLFHYYDKDFNNEADTPDNFQSRRPNTSFCFLDIRSPGLGDTAMYLCATSRDKGAEETQYFGPGTRLLVL.

The rearrangement uses TRBV7-2 and TRBJ2-7; D unclear. V was trimmed by 5 bases and J by 6 bases, leaving 11 bases between them. The CDR3 consists of 12 residues. Germline V gene data show CDR1 as SGHTA and CDR2 as FQGNSA. This CDR3 is CASSKTLGEQYF. CDR3 DNA sequence: TGTGCCAGCAGCAAAACCCTGGGCGAGCAGTACTTC.

This chain links TRBV5-1 with TRBJ1-1; 8 bases are shared with TRBD1. The V gene end was trimmed by 7 bases and the J gene end by 0 bases; junction bases not matched to a gene: 8. Germline loops: CDR1 SGHRS, CDR2 YFSETQ. CDR3 length: 15 residues. This chain's CDR3 is CASGTGTGMNTEAFF. DNA for the CDR3: TGCGCCAGCGGGACCGGGACAGGTATGAACACTGAAGCTTTCTTT. The variable domain in full, completed from reference TRBV5-1 and TRBJ1-1, reads KAGVTQTPRYLIKTRGQQVTLSCSPISGHRSVSWYQQTPGQGLQFLFEYFSETQRNKGNFPGRFSGRQFSNSRSEMNVSTLELGDSALYLCASGTGTGMNTEAFFGQGTRLTVV.

The CDR3 protein is CASSALQAGQETQYF. CDR3 DNA sequence: TGTGCCAGTAGTGCCCTTCAGGCGGGCCAAGAGACCCAGTACTTC. This rearrangement joins TRBV19 to TRBJ2-5; possibly TRBD2 for D (5 bases). The CDR3 extends over 15 amino acids. Trimming removed 5 bases at V and 1 base at J, with 14 bases between. In germline, CDR1 is LNHDA, CDR2 SQIVND (reference sequence).

The chain links TRBV28 to TRBJ1-2; D remains ambiguous. Trimming took off 6 bases at V and 2 bases at J, with 7 bases between the two ends. CDR3 size: 12 residues. Looked up from germline, CDR1 is MDHEN and CDR2 is SYDVKM. The CDR3 DNA is TGTGCCAGCAGGCCTCCCAACTATGGCTACACCTTC. Protein sequence: CASRPPNYGYTF.

The V and J genes are TRBV12-3 or TRBV12-4 and TRBJ1-1; tentatively, D is TRBD1 (5 bases). The CDR3 extends over 12 amino acids. The V and J ends lost 2 bases and 10 bases respectively, with 11 bases between them. The DNA for the CDR3 is TGTGCCAGCAGTTTATCCAGGGTCGGAGCTTTCTTT. Protein: CASSLSRVGAFF.

This sequence joins TRBV5-1 and TRBJ1-1, with 10 bases aligning to TRBD1. Losses at the gene ends were 4 bases for V and 4 bases for J; bases not matched to a gene: 13. CDR1 SGHRS and CDR2 YFSETQ come from the germline V gene. This CDR3 comprises 17 residues. In DNA, the CDR3 is TGCGCCAGCAGCCCCACTGGACAGGGGGTTGTGGGCACTGAAGCTTTCTTT. Translated, it gives CASSPTGQGVVGTEAFF. The full variable domain, its missing parts supplied by reference TRBV5-1 and TRBJ1-1, is KAGVTQTPRYLIKTRGQQVTLSCSPISGHRSVSWYQQTPGQGLQFLFEYFSETQRNKGNFPGRFSGRQFSNSRSEMNVSTLELGDSALYLCASSPTGQGVVGTEAFFGQGTRLTVV.

This rearrangement joins TRBV5-1 to TRBJ1-1; tentative D call: TRBD1 (5 bases). In germline, CDR1 is SGHRS, CDR2 YFSETQ. The CDR3 has 17 residues. The V end lost 0 bases, the J end lost 0 bases, and 15 bases lay between the germline ends. The CDR3, as DNA: TGCGCCAGCAGCTTGGCCAGGGACCCCAATCTGAACACTGAAGCTTTCTTT. Translating gives CASSLARDPNLNTEAFF.

V gene TRBV4-1 combines with J gene TRBJ1-1, with D possibly matching TRBD1 (6 bases). Trimming took 5 bases from V and 1 from J, leaving 14 bases between them. Germline CDR1 and CDR2: MGHRA and YSYEKL. The CDR3 runs to 15 residues. In nucleotides, the CDR3 is TGCGCCAGCAGCGGGACACAGACAGGGAACACTGAAGCTTTCTTT. This codes for CASSGTQTGNTEAFF.

The rearrangement links TRBV30 to TRBJ1-3; no clear D. V was pared by 3 bases and J by 2 bases, with 5 bases between. CDR1 is GTSNPN, CDR2 SVGIG, per germline (reference sequence). The CDR3 runs to 12 residues. CDR3 nucleotide sequence: TGTGCCTGGAGATATACTGGAAACACCATATATTTT. This encodes CAWRYTGNTIYF.

The CDR3 DNA follows: TGCGCCAGCAGCTTGGCCCGGGACTACGAGCAGTACTTC. Protein sequence: CASSLARDYEQYF. This chain connects TRBV5-1 to TRBJ2-7, with TRBD2 as a possible D gene (5 bases). Germline V gives CDR1 SGHRS, CDR2 YFSETQ. The CDR3 spans 13 residues. V lost 0 bases to trimming and J lost 3 bases, with 7 bases between them.

The V gene is TRBV9, the J gene TRBJ1-3; D call uncertain. The CDR3 spans 12 residues. CDR1 SGDLS and CDR2 YYNGEE come from the germline V gene. V gave up 2 bases and J gave up 0 bases, with 0 bases separating them. DNA for the CDR3: TGTGCCAGCAGCGTCTCTGGAAACACCATATATTTT. Its translation: CASSVSGNTIYF. The full variable domain, in which reference TRBV9 and TRBJ1-3 provide the parts outside the CDR3, is DSGVTQTPKHLITATGQRVTLRCSPRSGDLSVYWYQQSLDQGLQFLIQYYNGEERAKGNILERFSAQQFPDLHSELNLSSLELGDSALYFCASSVSGNTIYFGEGSWLTVV.

The CDR3 reads CASSYSNAHSYTF. The CDR3, as DNA: TGTGCCAGCAGTTACTCGAACGCCCACAGCTACACCTTC. This sequence joins TRBV6-5 and TRBJ1-2; D not certain. The CDR3 sequence is 13 residues long. V was pared by 0 bases and J by 9 bases, with 11 bases between. Germline loops: CDR1 MNHEY, CDR2 SVGAGI.

This clone was observed once. The gene calls are TRBV29-1 and TRBJ2-2; 11 bases line up with TRBD2. The CDR3 loop spans 17 amino acids. CDR1 and CDR2 (germline): SQVTM, ANQGSEA. With V trimmed by 5 bases and J by 1 base, 9 bases remained unmatched. CDR3 in amino acids: CSVSGTSGRKNTGELFF. CDR3 DNA: TGCAGCGTTTCCGGGACTAGCGGACGCAAGAACACCGGGGAGCTGTTTTTT.